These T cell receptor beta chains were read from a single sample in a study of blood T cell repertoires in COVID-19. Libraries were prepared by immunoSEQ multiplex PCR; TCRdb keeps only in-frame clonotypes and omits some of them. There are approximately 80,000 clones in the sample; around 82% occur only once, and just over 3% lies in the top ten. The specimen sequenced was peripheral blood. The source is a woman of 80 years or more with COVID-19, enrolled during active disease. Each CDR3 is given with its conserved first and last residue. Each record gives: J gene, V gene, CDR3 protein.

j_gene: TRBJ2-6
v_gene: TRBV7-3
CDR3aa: CASSLGAGGSGANVLTF

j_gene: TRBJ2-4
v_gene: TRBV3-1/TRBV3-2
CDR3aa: CASSERGGVAKNIQYF

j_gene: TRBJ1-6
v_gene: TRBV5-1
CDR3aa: CASSWGQANNSPLHF

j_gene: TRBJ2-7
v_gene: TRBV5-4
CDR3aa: CASSATSGKGSYEQYF

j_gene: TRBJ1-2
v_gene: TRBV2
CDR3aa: CASSEHAAYYGYTF

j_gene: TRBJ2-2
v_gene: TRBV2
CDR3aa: CASSETSGGRGELFF

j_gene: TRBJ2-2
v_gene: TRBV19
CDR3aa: CASKTGTSVGELFF

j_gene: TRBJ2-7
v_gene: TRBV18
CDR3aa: CASSPGSGGSYEQYF

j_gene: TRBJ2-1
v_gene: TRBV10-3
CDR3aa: CAISRTGAYNEQFF

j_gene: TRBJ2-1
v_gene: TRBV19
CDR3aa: CASSTTSGGYNEQFF

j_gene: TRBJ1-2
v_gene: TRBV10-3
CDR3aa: CAISAGQAAGGYTF

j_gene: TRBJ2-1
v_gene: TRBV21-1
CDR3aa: CASRSPGILSYNEQFF

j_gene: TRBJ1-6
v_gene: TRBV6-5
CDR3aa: CASEDRGNSPLHF

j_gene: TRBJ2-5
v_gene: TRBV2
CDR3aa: CASSGNSGGETQYF

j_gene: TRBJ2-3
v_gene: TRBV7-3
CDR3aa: CASSWGRLAGVTDTQYF

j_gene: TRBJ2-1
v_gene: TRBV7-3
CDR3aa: CASSSLGGTSGRSYNEQFF

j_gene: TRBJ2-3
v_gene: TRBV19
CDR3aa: CASSIDIVNTQYF

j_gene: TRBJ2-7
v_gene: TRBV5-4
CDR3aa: CASRPGLAGTYEQYF

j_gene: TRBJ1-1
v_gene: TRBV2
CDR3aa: CASSLTGRSTEAFF

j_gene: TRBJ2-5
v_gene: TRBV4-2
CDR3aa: CASSQVRGALGETQYF

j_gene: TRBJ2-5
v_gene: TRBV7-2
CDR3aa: CASSFQGVGETQYF

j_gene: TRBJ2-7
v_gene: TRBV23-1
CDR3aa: CASSPGGSHEQYF

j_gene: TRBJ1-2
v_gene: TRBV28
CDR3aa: CASSSSTVLWLRTF

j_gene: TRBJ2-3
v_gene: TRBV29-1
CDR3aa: CSVETNTDTQYF

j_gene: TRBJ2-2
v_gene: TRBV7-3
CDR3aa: CASSADWGRTGELFF

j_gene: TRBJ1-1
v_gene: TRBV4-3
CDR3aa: CASSQDGRAFF

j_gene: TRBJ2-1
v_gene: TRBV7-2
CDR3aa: CASSLVGTYNEQFF

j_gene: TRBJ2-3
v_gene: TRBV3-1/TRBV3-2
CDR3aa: CASGTFSGEDTQYF

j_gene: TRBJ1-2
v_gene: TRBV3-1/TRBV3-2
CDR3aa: CASSQDLGYGYTF

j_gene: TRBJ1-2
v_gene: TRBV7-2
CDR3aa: CASSLFTGQGYGYTF

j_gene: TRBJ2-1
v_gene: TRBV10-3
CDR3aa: CAISETGLPNEQFF

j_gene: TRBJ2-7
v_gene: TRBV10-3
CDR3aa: CAIGTSGGSTHEQYF

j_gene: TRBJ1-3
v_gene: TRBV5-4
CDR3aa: CAIPAGGSGNTIYF

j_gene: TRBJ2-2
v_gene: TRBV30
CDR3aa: CAWSLRGPGTGELFF

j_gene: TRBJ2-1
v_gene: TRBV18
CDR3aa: CASSRDRGTPYNEQFF

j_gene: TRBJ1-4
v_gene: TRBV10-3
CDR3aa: CAISERGRNEKLFF

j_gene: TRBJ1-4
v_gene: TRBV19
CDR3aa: CASSIATAYNEKLFF

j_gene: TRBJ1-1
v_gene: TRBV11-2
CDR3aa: CASSPRQGRNTEAFF

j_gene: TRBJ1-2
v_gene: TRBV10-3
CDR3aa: CAISVQDSGYTF

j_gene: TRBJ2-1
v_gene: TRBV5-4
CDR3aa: CASSYNRDGEQFF

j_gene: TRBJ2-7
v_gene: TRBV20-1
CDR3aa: CSAFLAVEQYF

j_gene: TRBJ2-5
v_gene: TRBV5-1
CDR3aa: CASSLGTVLGGTQYF

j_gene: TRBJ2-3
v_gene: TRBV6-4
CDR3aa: CASIHGAGGKDTQYF

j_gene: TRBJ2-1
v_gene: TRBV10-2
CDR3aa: CASSDPLSSYWDNEQFF

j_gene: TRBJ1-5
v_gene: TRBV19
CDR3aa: CASRIRDRGYQPQHF

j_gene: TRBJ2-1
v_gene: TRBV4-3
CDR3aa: CASSWGTGEVNEQFF

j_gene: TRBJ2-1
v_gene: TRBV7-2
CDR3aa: CASNLAGGSGEQFF

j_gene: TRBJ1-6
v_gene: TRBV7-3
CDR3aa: CASSSGTGSNSPLHF

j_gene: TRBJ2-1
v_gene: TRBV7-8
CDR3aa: CASSHGGGGPNEQFF

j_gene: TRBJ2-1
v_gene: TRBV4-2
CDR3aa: CASSQEFASPFNEQFF

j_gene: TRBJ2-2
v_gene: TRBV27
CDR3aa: CASSLSGLASRNTGELFF